The next 15 T cell receptor beta chains were all read from a single sample in a study of cytomegalovirus exposure and HLA in healthy donors. PCR involved 60 Vbeta and 13 Jbeta primers. Method: immunoSEQ multiplex PCR; TCRdb's copy keeps in-frame clones and lacks some. This table holds about 130,000 clones, roughly 74% found once. Sequencing was performed on PBMCs. These receptors came from a woman between 45 and 65 years old in good health and CMV-seropositive.

This clone was picked up a small number of times. The J gene is TRBJ2-7, the V gene TRBV7-2; no clear D gene. V shed 1 base and J shed 0 bases, with 10 bases lying between them. The CDR3 covers 15 residues. Germline V gene sequence: CDR1 SGHTA, CDR2 FQGNSA. CDR3 coding DNA: TGTGCCAGCAGCTTAGGGTCCCTTAGCTCCTACGAGCAGTACTTC. The encoded protein is CASSLGSLSSYEQYF.

The gene calls are TRBV5-1 and TRBJ1-2; weak D call: TRBD1 (5 bases). Germline V gene lookup returns CDR1 SGHRS and CDR2 YFSETQ. The CDR3 extends over 15 amino acids. V lost 0 bases and J lost 6, with 15 bases in between. The CDR3 region is CASSLAGPGEDGYTF. The DNA of the CDR3 is TGCGCCAGCAGCTTGGCGGGGCCGGGGGAAGATGGCTACACCTTC.

The V gene is TRBV7-2, the J gene TRBJ2-5; 7 bases are shared with TRBD2. This CDR3 region has 16 residues. Per the germline V gene, CDR1 is SGHTA and CDR2 is FQGNSA. V was pared by 11 bases and J by 5 bases, with 20 bases of the junction left unmatched. The CDR3 DNA sequence: TGTGCCGTGGGCTTCGGTGGGCGGACTAGAGGGGAGACCCAGTACTTC. This translates into CAVGFGGRTRGETQYF.

The CDR3: CASSRQGRSSYNSPLHF. The CDR3 bases are TGTGCCAGTAGTAGACAGGGGAGGAGCTCCTATAATTCACCCCTCCACTTT. The V gene is TRBV19, the J gene TRBJ1-6; 8 nucleotides align to TRBD1. Losses at the gene ends were 4 bases for V and 0 bases for J; bases not matched to a gene: 5. This CDR3 spans 17 amino acids. The germline CDR1 and CDR2 sequences are LNHDA and SQIVND (reference sequence).

The chain combines TRBV6-1 with TRBJ2-3, with D possibly TRBD2 on 5 matching bases. The V gene lost 6 bases and the J gene lost 4 bases, with 11 bases spanning the gap. Germline V gene lookup returns CDR1 MNHNS and CDR2 SASEGT. This CDR3 region has 13 residues. The CDR3, as DNA: TGTGCCAGCAGGACCACAGCGGCAGATACGCAGTATTTT. Translating gives CASRTTAADTQYF.

The chain recombines TRBV10-3 with TRBJ2-3, with D hard to call. The length of the CDR3 is 15 residues. V was pared by 2 bases and J by 4 bases, with 13 bases between. The germline V gene has CDR1 ENHRY and CDR2 SYGVKD. DNA of the CDR3: TGTGCCATCAGTGAGCCCCGCAGTCGGGCAGATACGCAGTATTTT. This encodes CAISEPRSRADTQYF.

There are many counts of this clone. V and J are TRBV18 and TRBJ1-3; a weak D match, TRBD1 (6 bases). CDR3 length: 16 residues. V lost 2 bases and J 0 bases, leaving 11 bases between the germline ends. The V gene's germline CDR1 is KGHSH and CDR2 LQKENI. CDR3 sequence (DNA): TGTGCCAGCTCACCAGTGACAGGTCGCTCTGGAAACACCATATATTTT. Encoded protein: CASSPVTGRSGNTIYF.

V is TRBV7-2 and J is TRBJ1-1, with D uncertain. From germline, CDR1 is SGHTA and CDR2 FQGNSA. The CDR3 covers 13 residues. V lost 3 bases, J lost 0 bases, and 5 bases lay in between. The CDR3 loop is CASSFQMNTEAFF. As DNA, the CDR3 is TGTGCCAGCAGCTTTCAGATGAACACTGAAGCTTTCTTT.

This chain uses TRBV5-4 with TRBJ1-1; a weak D match, TRBD1 (5 bases). This CDR3 contains 13 residues. Germline lookup yields CDR1 SGHNT and CDR2 YYREEE (reference sequence). The germline V and J ends were trimmed by 2 bases and 2 bases, with 7 bases remaining between them. The CDR3 reads CASSFDSNTEAFF. The CDR3 nucleotides are TGTGCCAGCAGCTTCGACAGTAACACTGAAGCTTTCTTT. Full variable domain (missing parts from reference TRBV5-4 and TRBJ1-1): ETGVTQSPTHLIKTRGQQVTLRCSSQSGHNTVSWYQQALGQGPQFIFQYYREEENGRGNFPPRFSGLQFPNYSSELNVNALELDDSALYLCASSFDSNTEAFFGQGTRLTVV.

The rearrangement uses TRBV5-1 and TRBJ1-1; weak D call: TRBD1 (5 bases). V was pared by 0 bases and J by 5 bases, with 8 bases between. This CDR3 contains 13 residues. In germline, CDR1 is SGHRS, CDR2 YFSETQ. The CDR3 bases are TGCGCCAGCAGCTTGGGGGGACTGACTGAAGCTTTCTTT. As protein: CASSLGGLTEAFF.

The chain is built from TRBV11-2 and TRBJ1-1, with TRBD1 matching over 8 bases. Germline assignment: CDR1 SGHAT and CDR2 FQNNGV. The CDR3 length is 14 residues. The trim removed 5 bases at V and 10 bases at J, leaving 12 bases unmatched. As DNA, the CDR3 is TGTGCCAGCAGCGTAGGACAGGGCCCTGAAATAGCTTTCTTT. Its protein is CASSVGQGPEIAFF.

The genes are TRBV5-6 and TRBJ2-5, with TRBD2 matching 7 bases. With 7 bases clipped from V and 1 base from J, the junction kept 4 bases outside the gene matches. Looked up from germline, CDR1 is SGHDT and CDR2 is YYEEEE. The CDR3 spans 13 residues. The CDR3 sequence: CASSPGGQETQYF. CDR3 in DNA: TGTGCCAGCTCCCCGGGGGGCCAAGAGACCCAGTACTTC.

This chain connects TRBV19 to TRBJ2-5; TRBD1 matches at 8 bases. Germline CDR1 and CDR2: LNHDA and SQIVND (reference sequence). Trimming cost V 9 bases and J 0 bases; bases outside gene matches: 3. The CDR3 contains 13 residues. CDR3 residues: CASRTGNQETQYF. In nucleotides, the CDR3 is TGTGCCAGCCGGACAGGGAACCAAGAGACCCAGTACTTC. The variable domain in full, with the rest retrieved from reference TRBV19 and TRBJ2-5, is DGGITQSPKYLFRKEGQNVTLSCEQNLNHDAMYWYRQDPGQGLRLIYYSQIVNDFQKGDIAEGYSVSREKKESFPLTVTSAQKNPTAFYLCASRTGNQETQYFGPGTRLLVL.

The gene calls are TRBV2 and TRBJ2-1; 10 bases are a match to TRBD2. This CDR3 has 14 amino acids. The V gene end was trimmed by 7 bases and the J gene end by 6 bases; junction bases not matched to a gene: 6. CDR1 and CDR2 from the germline V gene are SNHLY and FYNNEI. The CDR3 protein is CASTLLAGPNEQFF. The CDR3, as DNA: TGTGCCAGCACTCTACTAGCGGGGCCCAATGAGCAGTTCTTC.

The chain carries TRBV7-2 and TRBJ1-6; the D is unclear. Germline V gene sequence: CDR1 SGHTA, CDR2 FQGNSA. This CDR3 is built from 14 residues. V gave up 1 base and J gave up 7 bases, with 8 bases separating them. The CDR3 spells CASSLDRVNSPLHF. DNA for the CDR3: TGTGCCAGCAGCTTAGACAGAGTAAATTCACCCCTCCACTTT. The whole variable domain, filled in from reference TRBV7-2 and TRBJ1-6, reads GAGVSQSPSNKVTEKGKDVELRCDPISGHTALYWYRQSLGQGLEFLIYFQGNSAPDKSGLPSDRFSAERTGGSVSTLTIQRTQQEDSAVYLCASSLDRVNSPLHFGNGTRLTVT.